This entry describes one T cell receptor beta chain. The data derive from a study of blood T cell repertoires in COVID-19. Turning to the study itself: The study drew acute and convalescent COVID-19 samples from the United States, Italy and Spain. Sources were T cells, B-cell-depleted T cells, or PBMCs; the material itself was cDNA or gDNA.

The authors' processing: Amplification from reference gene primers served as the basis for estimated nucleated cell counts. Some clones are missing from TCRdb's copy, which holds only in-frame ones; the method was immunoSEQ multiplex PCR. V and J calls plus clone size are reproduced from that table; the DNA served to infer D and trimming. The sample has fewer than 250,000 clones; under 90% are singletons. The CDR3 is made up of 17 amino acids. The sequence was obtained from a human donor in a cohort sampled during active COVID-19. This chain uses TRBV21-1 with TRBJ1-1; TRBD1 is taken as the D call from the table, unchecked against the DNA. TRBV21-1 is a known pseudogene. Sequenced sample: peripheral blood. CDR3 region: CASSKKYGDRVNTEAFF. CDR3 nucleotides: TGTGCCAGCAGCAAGAAATATGGGGACAGGGTTAACACTGAAGCTTTCTTT.